This TCR beta chain came from a study of blood T cell repertoires in COVID-19. The overall study: Sites across the United States, Italy and Spain contributed samples from acute and convalescent COVID-19. PBMCs, B-cell-depleted T cells, or T cells provided the cDNA or gDNA that made up the material.

TCRdb keeps only in-frame clones here, not all; method: immunoSEQ multiplex PCR. The sample yields 150,000 or so clones, around 84% seen once. Losses at the gene ends were 6 bases for V and 7 bases for J; bases not matched to a gene: 10. The CDR3 is 15 residues long. Germline values: CDR1 LGHNA, CDR2 YNFKEQ. Those who participated ranged in age from roughly 18 to 100 years and resided in around 22 US areas. The recovered donors of Cohort 3 showed two negative PCRs, clearance, or symptom resolution. The sequenced material came from PBMCs or T cells enriched from blood (not recorded which). The source of this sequence is a woman aged 50 to 60 who had recovered from COVID-19. This chain joins TRBV4-2 and TRBJ2-1; 9 bases map to TRBD2. CDR3 DNA sequence: TGTGCCAGCAGTCCTGGAGGCGGGGGGGAGAATGAGCAGTTCTTC. Encoded protein: CASSPGGGGENEQFF.